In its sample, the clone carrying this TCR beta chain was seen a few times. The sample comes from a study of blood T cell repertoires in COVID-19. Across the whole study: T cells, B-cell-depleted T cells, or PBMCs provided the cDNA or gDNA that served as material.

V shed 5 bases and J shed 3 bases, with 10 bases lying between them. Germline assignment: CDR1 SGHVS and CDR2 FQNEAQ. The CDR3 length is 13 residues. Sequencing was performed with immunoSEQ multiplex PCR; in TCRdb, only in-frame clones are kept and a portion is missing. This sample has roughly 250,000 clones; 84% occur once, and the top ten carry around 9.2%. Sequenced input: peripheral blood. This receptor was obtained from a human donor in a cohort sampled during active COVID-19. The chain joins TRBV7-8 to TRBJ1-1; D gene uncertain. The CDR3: CASSPEVYTEAFF. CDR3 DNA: TGTGCCAGCAGCCCAGAGGTTTACACTGAAGCTTTCTTT.